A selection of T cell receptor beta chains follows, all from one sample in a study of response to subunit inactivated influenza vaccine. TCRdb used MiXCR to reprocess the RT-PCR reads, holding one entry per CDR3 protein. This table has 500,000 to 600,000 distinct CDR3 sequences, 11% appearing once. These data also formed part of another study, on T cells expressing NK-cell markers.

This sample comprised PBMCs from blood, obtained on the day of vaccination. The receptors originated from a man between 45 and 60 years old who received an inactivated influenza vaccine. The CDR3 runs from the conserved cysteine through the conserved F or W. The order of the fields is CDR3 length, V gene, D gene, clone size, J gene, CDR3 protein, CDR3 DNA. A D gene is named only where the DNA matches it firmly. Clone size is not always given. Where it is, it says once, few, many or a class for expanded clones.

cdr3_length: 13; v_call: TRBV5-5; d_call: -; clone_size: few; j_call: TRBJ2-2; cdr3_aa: CASSATFTGELFF; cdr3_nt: TGTGCCAGCAGCGCGACCTTCACCGGGGAGCTGTTTTTT
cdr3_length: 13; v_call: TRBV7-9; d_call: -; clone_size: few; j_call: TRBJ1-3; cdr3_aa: CASSPGPGNTIYF; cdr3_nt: TGTGCCAGCAGCCCTGGGCCAGGAAACACCATATATTTT
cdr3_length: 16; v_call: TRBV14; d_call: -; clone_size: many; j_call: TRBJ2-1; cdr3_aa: CASRRGSKEIVNEQFF; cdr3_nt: TGTGCCAGCAGACGGGGGAGTAAAGAGATTGTGAATGAGCAGTTCTTC
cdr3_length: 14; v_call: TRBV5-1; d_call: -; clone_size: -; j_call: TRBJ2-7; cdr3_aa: CASSTTPGDYEQYF; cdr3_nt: TGCGCCAGCAGCACCACGCCAGGGGACTACGAGCAGTACTTC
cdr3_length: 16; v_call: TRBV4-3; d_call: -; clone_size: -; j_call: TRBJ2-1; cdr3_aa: CASSQVLSGGPNEQFF; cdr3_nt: TGCGCCAGCAGCCAAGTTCTTTCCGGGGGGCCGAATGAGCAGTTCTTC
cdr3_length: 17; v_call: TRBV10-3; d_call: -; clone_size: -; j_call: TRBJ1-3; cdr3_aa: CAIRGLGGPISGNTIYF; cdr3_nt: TGTGCCATCAGGGGTTTGGGAGGGCCCATCTCTGGAAACACCATATATTTT
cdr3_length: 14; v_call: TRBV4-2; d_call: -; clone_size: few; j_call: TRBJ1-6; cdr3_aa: CASSQDSSLSPLHF; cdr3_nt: TGTGCCAGCAGCCAAGATTCTTCTCTTTCACCCCTCCACTTT
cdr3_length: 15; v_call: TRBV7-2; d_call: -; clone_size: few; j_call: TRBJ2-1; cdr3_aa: CASSASSEVRNEQFF; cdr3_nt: TGTGCCAGCAGCGCCTCCTCGGAGGTTCGTAATGAGCAGTTCTTC
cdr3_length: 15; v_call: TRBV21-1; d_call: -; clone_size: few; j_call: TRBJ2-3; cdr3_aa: CASSKVIAGPDTQYF; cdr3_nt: TGTGCCAGCAGCAAAGTGATAGCGGGCCCAGATACGCAGTATTTT
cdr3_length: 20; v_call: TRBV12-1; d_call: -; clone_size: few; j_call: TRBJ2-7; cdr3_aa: CASSFLVGGPHKETSYEQYF; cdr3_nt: TGTGCCAGCAGCTTTCTGGTTGGCGGGCCGCATAAAGAGACCTCCTACGAGCAGTACTTC
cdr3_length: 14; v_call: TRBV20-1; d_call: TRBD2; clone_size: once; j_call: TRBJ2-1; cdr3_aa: CSARTSGGAPEQFF; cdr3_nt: TGCAGTGCTAGAACTAGCGGGGGGGCCCCTGAGCAGTTCTTC
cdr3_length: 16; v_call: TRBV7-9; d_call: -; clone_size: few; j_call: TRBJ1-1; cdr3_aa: CASSRDFGWENTEAFF; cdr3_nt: TGTGCCAGCAGCCGAGACTTCGGGTGGGAGAACACTGAAGCTTTCTTT
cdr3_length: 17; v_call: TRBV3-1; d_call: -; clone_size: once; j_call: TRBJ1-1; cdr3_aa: CASSQDQGREANTEAFF; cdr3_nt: TGTGCCAGCAGCCAAGATCAGGGCAGGGAGGCGAACACTGAAGCTTTCTTT
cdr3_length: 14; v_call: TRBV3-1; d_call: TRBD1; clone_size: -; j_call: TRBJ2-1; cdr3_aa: CASSTRQGANEQFF; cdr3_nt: TGTGCCAGCAGCACTCGACAGGGGGCTAATGAGCAGTTCTTC
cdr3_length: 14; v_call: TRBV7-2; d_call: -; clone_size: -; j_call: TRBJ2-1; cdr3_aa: CASSLEPLDRDKLF; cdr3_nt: TGTGCCAGCAGCTTAGAGCCCCTGGACCGGGATAAGCTCTTC
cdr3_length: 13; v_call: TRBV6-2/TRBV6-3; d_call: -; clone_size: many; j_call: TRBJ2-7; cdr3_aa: CASSPRVVGEQYF; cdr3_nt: TGTGCCAGCAGCCCCCGAGTGGTCGGCGAGCAGTACTTC
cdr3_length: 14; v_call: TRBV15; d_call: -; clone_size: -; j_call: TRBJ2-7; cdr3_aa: CATSSPRGSYEQYF; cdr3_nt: TGTGCCACCAGCAGTCCCCGGGGCTCCTACGAGCAGTACTTC
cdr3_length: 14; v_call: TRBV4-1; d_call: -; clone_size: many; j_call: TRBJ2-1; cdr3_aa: CASSPTGSYNEQFF; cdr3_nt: TGCGCCAGCAGTCCGACCGGGTCTTACAATGAGCAGTTCTTC
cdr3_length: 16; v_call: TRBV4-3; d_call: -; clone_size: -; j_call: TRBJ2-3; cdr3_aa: CASSLSPGGGTDTQYF; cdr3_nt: TGCGCCAGCAGCCTATCCCCAGGAGGGGGCACAGATACGCAGTATTTT
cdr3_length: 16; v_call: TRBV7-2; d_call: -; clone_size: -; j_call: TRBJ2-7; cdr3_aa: CASSPEIPTTIYEQYF; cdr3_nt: TGTGCCAGCAGCCCGGAGATACCTACCACAATTTACGAGCAGTACTTC
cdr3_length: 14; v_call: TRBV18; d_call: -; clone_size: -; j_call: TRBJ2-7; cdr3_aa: CASSPHSGADEQYF; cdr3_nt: TGTGCCAGCTCACCACATTCGGGGGCCGACGAGCAGTACTTC
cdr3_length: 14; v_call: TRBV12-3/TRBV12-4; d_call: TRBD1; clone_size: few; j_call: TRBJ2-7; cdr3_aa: CASSLRQGAREQYF; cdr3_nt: TGTGCCAGCAGTTTAAGGCAGGGGGCGCGGGAGCAGTACTTC
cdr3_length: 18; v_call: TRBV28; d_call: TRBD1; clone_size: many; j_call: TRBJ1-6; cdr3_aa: CASSFQTTGALYNSPLHF; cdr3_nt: TGTGCCAGCAGTTTTCAGACGACAGGGGCGTTATATAATTCACCCCTCCACTTT
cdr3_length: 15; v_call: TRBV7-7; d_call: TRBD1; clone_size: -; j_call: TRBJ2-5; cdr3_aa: CASSPTGAIQETQYF; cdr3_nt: TGTGCCAGCAGCCCAACAGGGGCCATCCAAGAGACCCAGTACTTC
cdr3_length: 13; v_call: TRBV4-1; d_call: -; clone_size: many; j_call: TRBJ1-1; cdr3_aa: CASSQNRVTEAFF; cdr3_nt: TGCGCCAGCAGCCAAAACAGGGTTACTGAAGCTTTCTTT
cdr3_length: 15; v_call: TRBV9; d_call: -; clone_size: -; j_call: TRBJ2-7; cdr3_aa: CASSHGTGPTYEQYF; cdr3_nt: TGTGCCAGCAGCCACGGGACGGGTCCCACTTACGAGCAGTACTTC
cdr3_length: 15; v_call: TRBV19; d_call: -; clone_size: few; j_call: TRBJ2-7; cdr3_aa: CASSLDFTSSYEQYF; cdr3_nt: TGTGCCAGTAGTTTGGACTTCACGAGCTCCTACGAGCAGTACTTC
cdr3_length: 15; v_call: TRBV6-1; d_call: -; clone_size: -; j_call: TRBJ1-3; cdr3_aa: CASSPEWRSGNTIYF; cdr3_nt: TGTGCCAGCAGCCCTGAATGGAGGTCTGGAAACACCATATATTTT
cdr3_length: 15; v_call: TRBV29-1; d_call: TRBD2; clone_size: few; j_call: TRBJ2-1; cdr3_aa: CSVDKSGRRYNEQFF; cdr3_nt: TGCAGCGTTGATAAAAGCGGGAGGCGGTACAATGAGCAGTTCTTC
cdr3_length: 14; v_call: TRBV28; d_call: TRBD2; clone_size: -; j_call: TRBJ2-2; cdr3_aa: CASSSGLAERGLFF; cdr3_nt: TGTGCCAGCAGTTCAGGACTAGCGGAGCGAGGGCTGTTTTTT
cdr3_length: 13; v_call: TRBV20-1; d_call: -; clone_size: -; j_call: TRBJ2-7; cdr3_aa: CSARGGYSYEQYF; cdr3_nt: TGCAGTGCTAGGGGGGGTTACTCCTACGAGCAGTACTTC
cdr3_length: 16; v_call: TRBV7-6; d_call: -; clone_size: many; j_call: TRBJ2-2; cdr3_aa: CASSLNGGSNTGELFF; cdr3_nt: TGTGCCAGCAGCCTAAACGGGGGTTCTAACACCGGGGAGCTGTTTTTT
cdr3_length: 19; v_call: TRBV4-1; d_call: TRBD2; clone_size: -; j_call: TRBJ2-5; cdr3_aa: CASSQDRTSGGASVETQYF; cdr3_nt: TGCGCCAGCAGCCAAGATCGAACTAGCGGGGGGGCCTCGGTTGAGACCCAGTACTTC
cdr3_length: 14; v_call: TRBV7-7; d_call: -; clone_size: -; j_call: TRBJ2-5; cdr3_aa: CASSLGVSVETQYF; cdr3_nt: TGTGCTAGCAGCTTAGGAGTTAGCGTGGAGACCCAGTACTTC
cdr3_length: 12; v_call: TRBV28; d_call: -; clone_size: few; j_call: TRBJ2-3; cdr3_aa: CASSGDVDTQYF; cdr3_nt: TGTGCCAGCAGTGGGGACGTGGATACGCAGTATTTT
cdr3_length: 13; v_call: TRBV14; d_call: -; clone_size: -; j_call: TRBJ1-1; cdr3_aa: CASSQGLTGSAFF; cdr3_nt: TGTGCCAGCAGCCAAGGTCTCACAGGGAGTGCTTTCTTT
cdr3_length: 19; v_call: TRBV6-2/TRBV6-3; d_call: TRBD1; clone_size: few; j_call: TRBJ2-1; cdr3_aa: CASSYVPGQGVSSYNEQFF; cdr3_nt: TGTGCCAGCAGTTATGTGCCGGGACAGGGGGTAAGCTCCTACAATGAGCAGTTCTTC
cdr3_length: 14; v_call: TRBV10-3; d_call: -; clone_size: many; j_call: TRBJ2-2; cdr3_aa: CAISEGAGTGELFF; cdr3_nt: TGTGCCATCAGTGAGGGGGCTGGCACCGGGGAGCTGTTTTTT
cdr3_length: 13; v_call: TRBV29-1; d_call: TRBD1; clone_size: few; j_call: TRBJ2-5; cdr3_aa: CSVGQGAVETQYF; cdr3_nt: TGCAGCGTTGGACAGGGGGCGGTGGAGACCCAGTACTTC
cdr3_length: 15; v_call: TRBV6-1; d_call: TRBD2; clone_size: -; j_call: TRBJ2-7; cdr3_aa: CASSEPGLAGNEQYF; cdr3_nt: TGTGCCAGCAGTGAACCGGGACTAGCGGGAAACGAGCAGTACTTC
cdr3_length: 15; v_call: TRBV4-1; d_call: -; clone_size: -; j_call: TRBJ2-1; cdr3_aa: CASSQEIVSLYEQFF; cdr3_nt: TGCGCCAGCAGCCAAGAGATAGTTAGCCTGTATGAGCAGTTCTTC
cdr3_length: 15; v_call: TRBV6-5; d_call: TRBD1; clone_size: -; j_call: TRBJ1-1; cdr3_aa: CASTWDRAQGTEAFF; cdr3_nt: TGTGCCAGCACTTGGGACAGAGCCCAGGGCACTGAAGCTTTCTTT
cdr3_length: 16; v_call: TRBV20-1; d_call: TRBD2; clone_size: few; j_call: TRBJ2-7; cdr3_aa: CSANGLAGDISYEQYF; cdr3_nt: TGCAGTGCAAACGGACTAGCGGGAGATATCTCCTACGAGCAGTACTTC
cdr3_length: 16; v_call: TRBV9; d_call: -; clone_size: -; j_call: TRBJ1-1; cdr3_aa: CASSVGTDWVNTEAFF; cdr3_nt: TGTGCCAGCAGCGTAGGAACGGACTGGGTGAACACTGAAGCTTTCTTT
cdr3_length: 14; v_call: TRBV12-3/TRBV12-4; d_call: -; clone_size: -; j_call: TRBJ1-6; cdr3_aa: CASSRGGGNSPLHF; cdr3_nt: TGTGCCAGCAGCAGGGGAGGTGGTAATTCACCCCTCCACTTT
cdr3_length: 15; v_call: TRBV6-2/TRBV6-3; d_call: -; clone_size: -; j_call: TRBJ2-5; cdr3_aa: CASSGGTRYQETQYF; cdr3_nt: TGTGCCAGCAGTGGCGGGACACGGTACCAAGAGACCCAGTACTTC
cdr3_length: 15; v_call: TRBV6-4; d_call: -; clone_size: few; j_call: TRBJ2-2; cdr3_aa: CASSEGPGDTGELFF; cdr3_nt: TGTGCCAGCAGTGAGGGCCCAGGGGACACCGGGGAGCTGTTTTTT
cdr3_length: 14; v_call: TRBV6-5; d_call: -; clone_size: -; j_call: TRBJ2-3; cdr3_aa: CASSYLGPADTQYF; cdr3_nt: TGTGCCAGCAGTTACTTGGGCCCGGCGGATACGCAGTATTTT
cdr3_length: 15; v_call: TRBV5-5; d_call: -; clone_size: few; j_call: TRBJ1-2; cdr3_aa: CASSLVAASNYGYTF; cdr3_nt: TGTGCCAGCAGCTTGGTAGCAGCAAGTAACTATGGCTACACCTTC
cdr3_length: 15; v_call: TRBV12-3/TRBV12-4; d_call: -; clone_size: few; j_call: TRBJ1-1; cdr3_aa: CASSSRPRSNTEAFF; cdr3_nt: TGTGCCAGCAGTTCCCGTCCCCGCTCGAACACTGAAGCTTTCTTT
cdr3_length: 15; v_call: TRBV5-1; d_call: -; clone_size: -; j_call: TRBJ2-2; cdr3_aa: CASSTTASVTGELFF; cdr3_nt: TGCGCCAGCAGCACGACAGCCTCGGTGACCGGGGAGCTGTTTTTT
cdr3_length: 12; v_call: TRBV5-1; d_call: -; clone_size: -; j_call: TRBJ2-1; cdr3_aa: CASSQQGEEQFF; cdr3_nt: TGCGCCAGCAGCCAACAGGGAGAGGAGCAGTTCTTC
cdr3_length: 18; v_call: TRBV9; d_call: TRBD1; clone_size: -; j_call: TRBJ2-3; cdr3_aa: CASSLPRETGALTDTQYF; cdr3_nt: TGTGCCAGCAGCCTACCCCGAGAGACAGGGGCCCTCACAGATACGCAGTATTTT
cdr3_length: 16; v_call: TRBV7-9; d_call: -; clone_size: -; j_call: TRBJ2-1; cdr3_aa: CASSLGVGWAYNEQFF; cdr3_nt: TGTGCCAGCAGCTTAGGGGTAGGGTGGGCCTACAATGAGCAGTTCTTC
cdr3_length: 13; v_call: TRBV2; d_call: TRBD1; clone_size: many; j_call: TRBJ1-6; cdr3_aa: CASSTGNNSPLHF; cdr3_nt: TGTGCCAGCTCGACAGGGAATAATTCACCCCTCCACTTT
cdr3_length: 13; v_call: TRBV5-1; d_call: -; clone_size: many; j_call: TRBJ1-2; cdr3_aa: CASSLGRYYGYTF; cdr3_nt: TGCGCCAGCAGCTTGGGACGGTACTATGGCTACACCTTC
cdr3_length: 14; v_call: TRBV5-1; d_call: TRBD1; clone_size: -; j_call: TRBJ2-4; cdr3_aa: CASSLDRGANIQYF; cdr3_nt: TGCGCCAGCAGCTTGGACAGGGGTGCAAACATTCAGTACTTC
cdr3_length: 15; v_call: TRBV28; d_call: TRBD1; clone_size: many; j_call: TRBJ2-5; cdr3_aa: CASSSGTGVRETQYF; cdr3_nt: TGTGCCAGCAGTTCTGGGACAGGGGTCAGGGAGACCCAGTACTTC